The 17 T cell receptor beta chains reported below all come from one sample, sequenced in a study of CD8 T cells in ankylosing spondylitis (dated by TCRdb to the late 2010s). General conclusions and limits of the study: Blood from ankylosing spondylitis patients appeared to be characterized by a TCR beta motif made up of seven or eight highly homologous amino acid variants.

The library was generated by 5' RACE. Sequencing used an Illumina HiSeq 2500. TCRdb redid the processing of the public reads, applying fastp at Q25 and MiXCR, and retained in-frame beta chains. Rows with one shared CDR3 protein collapse into an entry with the most common genes and DNA. The sample includes 670,000 or so distinct CDR3 sequences, with over 15% observed a single time. About 19% of the sample lies in the top ten. The antigens for these receptors are not known. The sequencing input was blood, either unsorted or a sorted T cell fraction (not recorded which). The receptors derive from a male donor with ankylosing spondylitis.

This sequence joins TRBV11-2 and TRBJ2-1; D ambiguous. Germline CDR1 SGHAT, CDR2 FQNNGV. The CDR3 is made up of 15 amino acids. Trimming took off 1 base at V and 4 bases at J, with 11 bases between the two ends. The CDR3 region is CASSLVESGYNEQFF. The CDR3 DNA reads as TGTGCCAGCAGCTTAGTCGAGAGTGGTTACAATGAGCAGTTCTTC.

The chain uses TRBV7-9 and TRBJ2-2; D remains unclear. The CDR3 totals 16 residues. Trimming cost V 5 bases and J 0 bases, with 13 bases left between them. Germline V gene data show CDR1 as SEHNR and CDR2 as FQNEAQ (reference sequence). CDR3 amino acids: CASSNEDGANTGELFF. CDR3 DNA: TGTGCCAGCAGCAATGAGGATGGGGCGAACACCGGGGAGCTGTTTTTT. Complete variable domain (other parts from reference TRBV7-9 and TRBJ2-2): DTGVSQNPRHKITKRGQNVTFRCDPISEHNRLYWYRQTLGQGPEFLTYFQNEAQLEKSRLLSDRFSAERPKGSFSTLEIQRTEQGDSAMYLCASSNEDGANTGELFFGEGSRLTVL.

This sequence joins TRBV10-3 and TRBJ2-7; D remains unclear. This CDR3 is built from 14 residues. Germline loops: CDR1 ENHRY, CDR2 SYGVKD. V was trimmed by 0 bases and J by 2 bases, leaving 8 bases between them. CDR3 DNA: TGTGCCATCAGTGAGTCGGACCTGACCTACGAGCAGTACTTC. The encoded protein is CAISESDLTYEQYF.

There are a few counts of this clonotype. The rearrangement joins TRBV20-1 to TRBJ1-2; 10 nucleotides line up with TRBD1. The CDR3 has 18 residues. Germline CDR1 DFQATT, CDR2 SNEGSKA (reference sequence). The junction had 16 bases not matched to a gene; V was cut back by 6 bases and J by 0 bases. CDR3 amino acids: CSAPQGQGMWNPNYGYTF. Here the CDR3 DNA reads TGCAGTGCGCCTCAGGGACAGGGGATGTGGAACCCTAACTATGGCTACACCTTC.

The genes are TRBV11-2 and TRBJ2-1; TRBD2 matches 12 bases. The CDR3 covers 15 residues. V trimming: 6 bases; J trimming: 4 bases; junction bases outside the gene matches: 4. Germline V gene lookup returns CDR1 SGHAT and CDR2 FQNNGV. CDR3 in amino acids: CASRDLAGGYNEQFF. The DNA of the CDR3 is TGTGCCAGCAGAGATCTAGCGGGGGGGTACAATGAGCAGTTCTTC.

The chain couples TRBV12-3 or TRBV12-4 to TRBJ1-4; 8 nucleotides line up with TRBD1. This CDR3 comprises 14 residues. Trimming removed 6 bases from V and 1 base from J; junction bases left unmatched: 1. The CDR3 sequence: CASRDRETNEKLFF. DNA for the CDR3: TGTGCCAGCAGGGACAGGGAAACTAATGAAAAACTGTTTTTT.

This clonotype was found many times. V gene TRBV7-9 combines with J gene TRBJ1-6; TRBD1 aligns across 7 bases. Trimming at V came to 5 bases and at J to 7 bases, leaving 5 bases not matched to a gene. CDR3 length: 14 residues. Germline V gives CDR1 SEHNR, CDR2 FQNEAQ (reference sequence). The CDR3 sequence is CASSTGQANSPLHF. Written as DNA, the CDR3 is TGTGCCAGCAGCACCGGACAGGCGAATTCACCCCTCCACTTT.

This clonotype was observed a handful of times. This chain connects TRBV29-1 to TRBJ2-7; 9 bases align to TRBD1. CDR3 length: 13 amino acids. Trimming took 4 bases from V and 5 from J; bases not matched to a gene: 6. Germline CDR1 is SQVTM and CDR2 is ANQGSEA. In DNA, the CDR3 is TGCAGCGTTGTGGGGACAGGGCTGGACGAGCAGTACTTC. Its protein product is CSVVGTGLDEQYF.

This chain uses TRBV7-2 with TRBJ2-7, with D possibly TRBD2 on 5 matching bases. There are 15 residues in the CDR3. V shed 1 base and J shed 0 bases, with 10 bases lying between them. The germline V gene has CDR1 SGHTA and CDR2 FQGNSA. CDR3 nucleotides: TGTGCCAGCAGCTTAGACGCGGCGGGCTCCTACGAGCAGTACTTC. Translating it yields CASSLDAAGSYEQYF.

The chain employs TRBV20-1 and TRBJ1-5, with D unresolved. The ends were cut back, 0 bases at V and 0 bases at J, with 9 bases in the middle. CDR3 length: 15 residues. Germline V lookup: CDR1 DFQATT, CDR2 SNEGSKA (reference sequence). The CDR3 sequence: CSARDQDYSNQPQHF. For the CDR3, the DNA is TGCAGTGCTAGAGATCAGGACTATAGCAATCAGCCCCAGCATTTT.

CDR3 nucleotide sequence: TGTGCCAGCAGTGAAGGGACAGGGCGGTACACTGAAGCTTTCTTT. Encoded protein: CASSEGTGRYTEAFF. The rearrangement links TRBV6-1 to TRBJ1-1, with TRBD1 identical over 8 bases. The CDR3 has 15 residues. Per the germline V gene, CDR1 is MNHNS and CDR2 is SASEGT. The ends lost 1 base at V and 3 bases at J; junction bases unmatched: 4.

The chain recombines TRBV11-2 with TRBJ2-1, with TRBD2 matching over 8 bases. The CDR3 is made up of 15 amino acids. The germline V gene encodes CDR1 SGHAT and CDR2 FQNNGV. The ends lost 7 bases at V and 6 bases at J; junction bases unmatched: 11. CDR3 in DNA: TGTGCCAGCACCAAGGGGGGCGGGAGGTCCAATGAGCAGTTCTTC. Its translation is CASTKGGGRSNEQFF.

This clonotype occurred many times. J is TRBJ2-3 and V is TRBV20-1; D is unresolved. This CDR3 contains 15 residues. Germline lookup yields CDR1 DFQATT and CDR2 SNEGSKA (reference sequence). V was pared by 3 bases and J by 4 bases, with 17 bases between. The CDR3 is CSARFLGPLADTQYF. The CDR3, as DNA: TGCAGTGCTAGGTTTCTTGGCCCCCTGGCAGATACGCAGTATTTT.

This chain uses TRBV6-1 with TRBJ1-5; no definite D call. V was shortened by 5 bases and J by 1 base, with 18 bases between the two germline ends. Per germline, CDR1 MNHNS and CDR2 SASEGT. The CDR3 extends over 17 amino acids. The CDR3 coding sequence is TGTGCCAGCAGTCCAAGGATGGTGGCAGCAAGCAATCAGCCCCAGCATTTT. Translating it yields CASSPRMVAASNQPQHF.

The chain recombines TRBV20-1 with TRBJ2-3; possible D gene TRBD2, 7 bases. The CDR3 sequence is 18 residues long. Germline CDR1 is DFQATT and CDR2 is SNEGSKA (reference sequence). Trimming stripped 3 bases from V and 7 bases from J, with 29 bases between. As DNA, the CDR3 is TGCAGTGCTAGCGTAGGGGGGACTACCGACTTTCTGGTGTATACGCAGTATTTT. Translation: CSASVGGTTDFLVYTQYF.

V usage is TRBV6-2 or TRBV6-3 and J usage is TRBJ2-1; possible D gene TRBD1, 6 bases. V dropped 0 bases and J dropped 0 bases, with 9 bases sitting between them. Germline CDR1 is MNHEY and CDR2 is SVGEGT. CDR3 length equals 16 residues. CDR3 protein: CASSYSNRASYNEQFF. The CDR3 region has the DNA TGTGCCAGCAGTTACTCGAACAGGGCCTCCTACAATGAGCAGTTCTTC.

The chain links TRBV5-1 to TRBJ1-2, with D tentatively TRBD1 (5 bases). V was pared by 4 bases and J by 0 bases, with 7 bases between. The CDR3 extends over 13 amino acids. Germline CDR1 and CDR2: SGHRS and YFSETQ. DNA of the CDR3: TGCGCCAGCAGCCAGGACACTAACTATGGCTACACCTTC. It specifies CASSQDTNYGYTF.